This T cell receptor beta chain appears in the sequencing data of a study of T cell repertoires in aging, cancer and after chemotherapy. The wider study: The full dataset contained 8.5 million to 10 million TCR reads.

There are 15 residues in the CDR3. Germline lookup yields CDR1 LNHDA and CDR2 SQIVND (reference sequence). The germline V and J ends were trimmed by 7 bases and 1 base, with 11 bases remaining between them. Amplification of TCR beta used genomic DNA extracted from peripheral blood. Sample share makes this clonotype medium-sized. TRB rearrangements spanning V, D and J were amplified using mixed TRB-A/B primers. TCRdb reanalysed the multiplex PCR reads using MiXCR and keeps one entry per CDR3 protein. The sample consists of approximately 7,800 distinct CDR3 sequences, about 38% of them appearing once. V usage is TRBV19 and J usage is TRBJ2-6; D unclear. What was sequenced was blood. The origin of this receptor is a human donor in good health. CDR3 amino acids: CASTKIRSGANVLTF. The CDR3 region has the DNA TGTGCCAGTACCAAAATCCGGTCTGGGGCCAACGTCCTGACTTTC.